This T cell receptor (beta chain) was obtained from a study of response to subunit inactivated influenza vaccine (dated by TCRdb to the late 2010s). Background for the entire study: The study used deep quantitative T cell receptor repertoire profiling to track responses to a trivalent subunit inactivated influenza vaccine.

The CDR3 holds 13 amino acids from the cysteine to the phenylalanine. The read is trimmed to its CDR3 DNA, 39 bases read in frame from base 1. CDR1 is given as SGHRS and CDR2 as YFSETQ, both from the germline V gene. Comment on this clonotype: Its specific antigen is unknown. A junction end diverges from the germline sequence, so it may reflect a read error.

Libraries were prepared through RT-PCR. The instrument was an Illumina HiSeq 2500. The public reads were reanalyzed by TCRdb: fastp trimming at Q25, MiXCR alignment, in-frame beta chains only. Duplicate CDR3 protein sequences are folded into a single record with the most common DNA and genes. The table for this sample lists about 610,000 distinct CDR3 sequences; less than 15% of them were counted only once. In total, the top ten clones hold roughly 11% of the sample. Beyond this particular receptor, the publication reports: The authors suggested that each seasonal influenza vaccination may recruit only a limited number of new T cells.

The V and J genes are TRBV5-1 and TRBJ2-3; no confident D gene assignment can be made. The sample here was PBMCs from blood, taken 11 to 12 days after vaccination. The sequence was collected from a man aged 45-65 years who received an inactivated influenza vaccine. Donor details come from another sample of the same person, matched by shared clones. This receptor has the CDR3 CASRLDFTDTQYF. Here is the DNA: TGCGCCAGCAGGTTGGATTTCACAGATACGCAGTATTTT.